The next 10 T cell receptor beta chains were all read from a single sample in a study of Ad26.COV2.S vaccination and SARS-CoV-2 variants (dated by TCRdb to the early 2020s). The library was obtained by the immunoSEQ multiplex PCR assay. Sourced from immuneACCESS, this table was stored by TCRdb with only in-frame sequences that have V and J called. A share of the clones is absent; for the studies checked, an unresolved V gene accounts for under half, and the remainder has no known explanation. The sample table shows approximately 400,000 clones, and 90% to 95% are seen once. The ten top clones hold under 5% of the sample. Per the publication, the time point label means: individuals recovered from natural SARS-CoV-2 infection. This sample comprised peripheral blood, obtained after recovery from COVID-19. These receptors were taken from a human donor who had recovered from COVID-19.

About this clone: In the same sample, other DNA sequences code for this CDR3. The chain recombines TRBV12-5 with TRBJ1-1; D is undetermined. Germline V lookup: CDR1 LGHNT, CDR2 FRNRAP. The ends were cut back, 2 bases at V and 4 bases at J, with 5 bases in the middle. The CDR3 is 12 residues long. The CDR3 sequence is CASGLTGTEAFF. The CDR3 DNA follows: TGTGCTAGTGGTTTGACGGGCACTGAAGCTTTCTTT.

This rearrangement joins TRBV5-4 to TRBJ1-1; 9 bases are shared with TRBD1. Trimming at V came to 5 bases and at J to 3 bases, leaving 14 bases not matched to a gene. This CDR3 comprises 17 residues. Germline-derived CDR1 and CDR2 are SGHNT and YYREEE (reference sequence). DNA of the CDR3: TGTGCCAGCAGAGTCGGACAGGGGACGCGCGGTGACACTGAAGCTTTCTTT. It is translated as CASRVGQGTRGDTEAFF.

The V and J genes are TRBV10-2 and TRBJ2-1; tentatively, D is TRBD2 (6 bases). Trimming took off 8 bases at V and 10 bases at J, with 15 bases between the two ends. The CDR3 loop spans 12 amino acids. The germline V gene has CDR1 WSHSY and CDR2 SAAADI. The CDR3 coding sequence is TGCGCCAGCGACCGCGGGACGGGGGAGCAGTTCTTC. Its translation: CASDRGTGEQFF.

This rearrangement joins TRBV7-8 to TRBJ1-2; no definite D call. Per germline, CDR1 SGHVS and CDR2 FQNEAQ. V lost 5 bases, J lost 2 bases, and 21 bases lay in between. The CDR3 is 17 residues long. The CDR3 sequence is CASSRDKLREKNYGYTF. Here the CDR3 DNA reads TGTGCCAGCAGCCGTGATAAACTCCGGGAGAAAAACTATGGCTACACCTTC.

This chain links TRBV3-1 (or the pseudogene TRBV3-2) with TRBJ2-2; the D gene is possibly TRBD2 (6 bases). V was shortened by 4 bases and J by 8 bases, with 20 bases between the two germline ends. The CDR3 contains 16 residues. Germline assignment: CDR1 LGHDT and CDR2 YNNKEL (reference sequence). The chain's CDR3 is CASSRGAGPQVGELFF. In DNA, the CDR3 is TGTGCCAGCAGCCGAGGGGCGGGGCCCCAAGTTGGGGAGCTGTTTTTT.

This clone was observed once. The chain joins TRBV12-3 or TRBV12-4 to TRBJ2-7; 8 bases are shared with TRBD1. CDR3 length equals 12 residues. J gave up 5 bases and V 4 bases, and 1 base lay outside the gene matches. The CDR3 sequence: CASSSTGDEQYF. CDR3 in DNA: TGTGCCAGCAGTTCGACAGGGGACGAGCAGTACTTC.

The chain joins TRBV9 to TRBJ1-1; D is unclear. V gave up 0 bases and J gave up 8 bases, with 11 bases separating them. The CDR3 covers 13 residues. The V gene's germline CDR1 is SGDLS and CDR2 YYNGEE. The CDR3 nucleotides are TGTGCCAGCAGCGTAGGCTCCGGCAGCGAAGCTTTCTTT. Translated: CASSVGSGSEAFF.

This clone was seen more than once but under ten times. The chain is built from TRBV5-8 and TRBJ1-5; weak D call: TRBD1 (5 bases). From germline, CDR1 is SGHTS and CDR2 YDEGEE. The CDR3 is 14 residues long. Trimming removed 1 base from V and 2 bases from J, with 7 bases in between. The CDR3 loop reads CASSLWGGNQPQHF. The CDR3 bases are TGTGCCAGCAGCTTGTGGGGGGGCAATCAGCCCCAGCATTTT.

The chain combines TRBV10-2 with TRBJ2-6; tentative D call: TRBD1 (5 bases). The length of the CDR3 is 16 residues. Germline V gives CDR1 WSHSY, CDR2 SAAADI. The V and J ends lost 4 bases and 0 bases respectively, with 10 bases between them. CDR3 sequence: CASSGDRTSGANVLTF. CDR3 nucleotides: TGCGCCAGCAGTGGCGACAGAACCTCTGGGGCCAACGTCCTGACTTTC.

This chain joins TRBV6-2 or TRBV6-3 and TRBJ1-3; D gene ambiguous. V was shortened by 6 bases and J by 2 bases, with 5 bases between the two germline ends. This CDR3 spans 12 amino acids. Germline loops: CDR1 MNHEY, CDR2 SVGEGT. CDR3 coding DNA: TGTGCCAGCAGCCCCGCTGGAAACACCATATATTTT. Amino acids: CASSPAGNTIYF.